This T cell receptor (beta chain) was sequenced for a study of control samples from healthy donors and cancer patients. TCRdb's copy holds only in-frame clones and misses some; the assay was immunoSEQ multiplex PCR. The sample includes some 140,000 clones, roughly nine tenths of them seen just once. Trimming removed 4 bases at V and 7 bases at J, with 12 bases between. Germline V CDR1 and CDR2: SGHRS, YFSETQ. The CDR3 is made up of 13 amino acids. The chain combines TRBV5-1 with TRBJ2-4; the D gene is possibly TRBD1 (6 bases). This receptor was obtained from a woman in her twenties or thirties in good health. Specimen: blood. The CDR3 is CASSPGQLNIQYF. The CDR3 coding sequence is TGCGCCAGCAGCCCGGGACAATTGAACATTCAGTACTTC.